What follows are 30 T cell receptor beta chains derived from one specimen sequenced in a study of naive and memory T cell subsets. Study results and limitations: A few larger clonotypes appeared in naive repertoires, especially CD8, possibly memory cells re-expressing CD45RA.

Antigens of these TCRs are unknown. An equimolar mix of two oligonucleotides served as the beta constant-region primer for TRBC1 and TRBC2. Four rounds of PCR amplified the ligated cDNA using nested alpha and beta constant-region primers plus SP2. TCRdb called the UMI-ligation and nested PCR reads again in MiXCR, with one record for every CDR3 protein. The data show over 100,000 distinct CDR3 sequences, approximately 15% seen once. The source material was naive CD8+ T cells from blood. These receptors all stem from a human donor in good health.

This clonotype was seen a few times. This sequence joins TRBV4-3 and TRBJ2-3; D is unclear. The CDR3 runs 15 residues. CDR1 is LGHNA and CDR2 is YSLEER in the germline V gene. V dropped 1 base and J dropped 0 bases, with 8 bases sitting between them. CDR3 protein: CASSQVYTSTDTQYF. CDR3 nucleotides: TGCGCCAGCAGCCAAGTTTATACTAGCACAGATACGCAGTATTTT.

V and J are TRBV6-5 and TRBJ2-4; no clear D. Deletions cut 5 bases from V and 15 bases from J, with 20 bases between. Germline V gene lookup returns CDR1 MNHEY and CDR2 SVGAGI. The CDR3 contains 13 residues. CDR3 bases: TGTGCCAGCAGTGACCCCCCGACCCTTCATAGGTACTTC. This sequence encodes CASSDPPTLHRYF.

CDR3 region: CASSTLGSNLLNEQFF. The CDR3, as DNA: TGTGCCAGCAGCACGTTGGGTAGCAATCTTTTGAATGAGCAGTTCTTC. The V and J genes are TRBV5-6 and TRBJ2-1, with D uncertain. Per germline, CDR1 SGHDT and CDR2 YYEEEE. V gave up 4 bases and J gave up 7 bases, with 21 bases separating them. CDR3 length equals 16 residues. The variable domain in full, with the rest retrieved from reference TRBV5-6 and TRBJ2-1, is DAGVTQSPTHLIKTRGQQVTLRCSPKSGHDTVSWYQQALGQGPQFIFQYYEEEERQRGNFPDRFSGHQFPNYSSELNVNALLLGDSALYLCASSTLGSNLLNEQFFGPGTRLTVL.

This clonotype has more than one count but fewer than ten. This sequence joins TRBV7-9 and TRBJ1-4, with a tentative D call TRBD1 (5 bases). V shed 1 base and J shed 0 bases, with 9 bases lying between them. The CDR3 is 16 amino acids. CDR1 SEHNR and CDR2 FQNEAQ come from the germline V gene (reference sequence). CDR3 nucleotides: TGTGCCAGCAGCTTAGAATGGGGCGCAACTAATGAAAAACTGTTTTTT. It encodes CASSLEWGATNEKLFF. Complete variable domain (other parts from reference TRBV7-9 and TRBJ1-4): DTGVSQNPRHKITKRGQNVTFRCDPISEHNRLYWYRQTLGQGPEFLTYFQNEAQLEKSRLLSDRFSAERPKGSFSTLEIQRTEQGDSAMYLCASSLEWGATNEKLFFGSGTQLSVL.

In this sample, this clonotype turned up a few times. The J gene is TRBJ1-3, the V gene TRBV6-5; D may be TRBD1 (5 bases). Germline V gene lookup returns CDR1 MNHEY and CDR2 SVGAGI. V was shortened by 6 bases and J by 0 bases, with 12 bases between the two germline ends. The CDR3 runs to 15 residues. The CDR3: CASRDTMSSGNTIYF. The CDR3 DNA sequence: TGTGCCAGCAGGGACACTATGAGCTCTGGAAACACCATATATTTT.

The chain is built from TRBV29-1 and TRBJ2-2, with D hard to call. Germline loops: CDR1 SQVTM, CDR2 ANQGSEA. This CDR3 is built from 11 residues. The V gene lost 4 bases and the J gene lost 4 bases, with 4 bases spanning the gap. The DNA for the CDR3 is TGCAGCGTTGCCGCCACCGGGGAGCTGTTTTTT. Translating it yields CSVAATGELFF.

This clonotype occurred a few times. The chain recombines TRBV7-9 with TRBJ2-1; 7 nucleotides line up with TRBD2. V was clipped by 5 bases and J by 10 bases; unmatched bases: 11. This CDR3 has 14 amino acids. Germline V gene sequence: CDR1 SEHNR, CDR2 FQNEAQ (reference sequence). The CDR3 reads CASSPSRLAQEQFF. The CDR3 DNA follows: TGTGCCAGCAGCCCAAGTCGACTAGCCCAGGAGCAGTTCTTC.

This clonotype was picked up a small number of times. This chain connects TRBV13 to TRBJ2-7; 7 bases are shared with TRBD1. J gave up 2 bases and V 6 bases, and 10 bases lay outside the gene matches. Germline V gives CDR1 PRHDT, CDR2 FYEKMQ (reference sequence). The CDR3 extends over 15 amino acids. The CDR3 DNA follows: TGTGCCAGCAGTAGATCAATGGGGACAGCCTACGAGCAGTACTTC. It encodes CASSRSMGTAYEQYF. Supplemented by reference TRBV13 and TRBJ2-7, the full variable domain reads AAGVIQSPRHLIKEKRETATLKCYPIPRHDTVYWYQQGPGQDPQFLISFYEKMQSDKGSIPDRFSAQQFSDYHSELNMSSLELGDSALYFCASSRSMGTAYEQYFGPGTRLTVT.

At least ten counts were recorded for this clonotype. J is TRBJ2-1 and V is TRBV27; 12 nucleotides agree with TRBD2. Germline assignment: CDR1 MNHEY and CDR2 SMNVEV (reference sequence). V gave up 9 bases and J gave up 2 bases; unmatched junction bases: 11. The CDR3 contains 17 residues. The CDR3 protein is CASRGSSSGRAYNEQFF. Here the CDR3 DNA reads TGTGCCAGTCGCGGGTCTTCTAGCGGGAGGGCCTACAATGAGCAGTTCTTC.

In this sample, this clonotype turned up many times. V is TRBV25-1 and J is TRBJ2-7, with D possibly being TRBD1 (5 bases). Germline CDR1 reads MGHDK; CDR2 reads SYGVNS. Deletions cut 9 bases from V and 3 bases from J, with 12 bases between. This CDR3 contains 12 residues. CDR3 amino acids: CASSDSDYEQYF. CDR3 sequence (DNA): TGTGCCAGTTCCGACAGCGACTACGAGCAGTACTTC.

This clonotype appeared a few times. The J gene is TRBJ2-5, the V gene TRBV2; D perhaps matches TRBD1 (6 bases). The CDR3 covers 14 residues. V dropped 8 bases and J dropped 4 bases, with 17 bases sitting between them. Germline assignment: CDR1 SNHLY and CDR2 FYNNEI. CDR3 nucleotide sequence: TGTGCCAGCGAGCAGGGGATTGCCGGAGAGACCCAGTACTTC. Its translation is CASEQGIAGETQYF. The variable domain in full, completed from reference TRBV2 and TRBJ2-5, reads EPEVTQTPSHQVTQMGQEVILRCVPISNHLYFYWYRQILGQKVEFLVSFYNNEISEKSEIFDDQFSVERPDGSNFTLKIRSTKLEDSAMYFCASEQGIAGETQYFGPGTRLLVL.

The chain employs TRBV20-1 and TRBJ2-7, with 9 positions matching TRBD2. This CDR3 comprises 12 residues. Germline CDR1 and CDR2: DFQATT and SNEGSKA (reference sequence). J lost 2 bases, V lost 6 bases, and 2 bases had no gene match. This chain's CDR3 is CSARGGTYEQYF. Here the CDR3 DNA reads TGCAGTGCGCGGGGGGGGACCTACGAGCAGTACTTC.

CDR3 sequence: CASSPRDTQYF. For the CDR3, the DNA is TGTGCCAGCAGTCCCCGAGATACGCAGTATTTT. This chain links TRBV12-3 or TRBV12-4 with TRBJ2-3; no firm D call. Trimming removed 5 bases at V and 5 bases at J, with 5 bases between. This CDR3 has 11 residues.

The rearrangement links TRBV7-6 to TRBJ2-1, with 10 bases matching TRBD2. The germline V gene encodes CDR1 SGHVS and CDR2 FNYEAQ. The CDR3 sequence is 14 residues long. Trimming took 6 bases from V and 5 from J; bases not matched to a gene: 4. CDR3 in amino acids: CASSPSGGNNEQFF. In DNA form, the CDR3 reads TGTGCCAGCAGTCCTAGCGGGGGTAACAATGAGCAGTTCTTC.

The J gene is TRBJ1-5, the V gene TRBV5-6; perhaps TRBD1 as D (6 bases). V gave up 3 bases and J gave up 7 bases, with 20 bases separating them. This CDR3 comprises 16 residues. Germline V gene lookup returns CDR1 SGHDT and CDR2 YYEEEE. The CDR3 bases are TGTGCCAGCAGCTCTTCCCCCACAGGGATCGGGCAGCCCCAGCATTTT. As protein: CASSSSPTGIGQPQHF.

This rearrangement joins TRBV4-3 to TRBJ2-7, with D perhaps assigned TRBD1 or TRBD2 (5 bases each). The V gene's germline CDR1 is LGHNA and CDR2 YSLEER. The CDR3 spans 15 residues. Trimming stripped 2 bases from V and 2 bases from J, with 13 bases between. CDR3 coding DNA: TGCGCCAGCAGCCAAAACTTGGGACCGGCCTACGAGCAGTACTTC. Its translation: CASSQNLGPAYEQYF.

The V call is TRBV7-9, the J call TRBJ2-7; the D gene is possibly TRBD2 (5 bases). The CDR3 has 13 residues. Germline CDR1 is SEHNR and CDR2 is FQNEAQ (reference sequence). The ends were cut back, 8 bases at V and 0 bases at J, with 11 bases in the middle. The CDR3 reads CASGPGSSYEQYF. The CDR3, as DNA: TGTGCCAGCGGCCCGGGGAGCTCCTACGAGCAGTACTTC.

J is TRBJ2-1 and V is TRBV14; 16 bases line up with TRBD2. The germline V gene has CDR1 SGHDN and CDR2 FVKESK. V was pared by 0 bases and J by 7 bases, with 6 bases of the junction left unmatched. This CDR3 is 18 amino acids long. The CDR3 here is CASSQEGTSGRARNEQFF. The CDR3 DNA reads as TGTGCCAGCAGCCAAGAAGGGACTAGCGGGAGGGCCAGGAATGAGCAGTTCTTC.

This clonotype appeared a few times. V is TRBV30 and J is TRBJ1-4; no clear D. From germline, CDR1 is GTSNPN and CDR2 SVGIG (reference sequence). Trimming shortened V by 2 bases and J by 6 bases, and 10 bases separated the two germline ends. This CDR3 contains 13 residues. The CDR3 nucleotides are TGTGCCTGGAGTACTGGGGTGGATGAAAAACTGTTTTTT. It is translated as CAWSTGVDEKLFF.

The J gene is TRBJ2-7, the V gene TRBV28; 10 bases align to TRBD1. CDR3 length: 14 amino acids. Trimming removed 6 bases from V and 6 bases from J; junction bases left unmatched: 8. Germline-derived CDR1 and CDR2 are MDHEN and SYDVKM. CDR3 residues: CASRGTGVVSEQYF. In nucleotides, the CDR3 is TGTGCCAGCAGGGGGACAGGGGTTGTATCCGAGCAGTACTTC.

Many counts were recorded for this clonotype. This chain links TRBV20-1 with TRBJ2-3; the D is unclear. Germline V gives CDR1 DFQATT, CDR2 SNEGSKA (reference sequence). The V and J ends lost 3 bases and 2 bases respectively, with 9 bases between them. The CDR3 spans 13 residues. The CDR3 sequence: CSASGINTDTQYF. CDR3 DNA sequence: TGCAGTGCTAGTGGGATAAACACAGATACGCAGTATTTT.

The CDR3 here is CASSSATTDGYTF. For the CDR3, the DNA is TGTGCCAGCAGCTCTGCGACTACCGATGGCTACACCTTC. The chain combines TRBV7-6 with TRBJ1-2; D not certain. V shed 4 bases and J shed 6 bases, with 12 bases lying between them. Germline CDR1 SGHVS, CDR2 FNYEAQ. CDR3 length: 13 amino acids.

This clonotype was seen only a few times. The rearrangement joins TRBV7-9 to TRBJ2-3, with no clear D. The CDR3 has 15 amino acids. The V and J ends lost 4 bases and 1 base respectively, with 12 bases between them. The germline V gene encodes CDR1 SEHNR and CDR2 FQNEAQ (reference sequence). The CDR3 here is CASSWVTDRTDTQYF. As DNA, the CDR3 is TGTGCCAGCAGCTGGGTAACGGACCGCACAGATACGCAGTATTTT. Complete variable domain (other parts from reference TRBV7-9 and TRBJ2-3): DTGVSQNPRHKITKRGQNVTFRCDPISEHNRLYWYRQTLGQGPEFLTYFQNEAQLEKSRLLSDRFSAERPKGSFSTLEIQRTEQGDSAMYLCASSWVTDRTDTQYFGPGTRLTVL.

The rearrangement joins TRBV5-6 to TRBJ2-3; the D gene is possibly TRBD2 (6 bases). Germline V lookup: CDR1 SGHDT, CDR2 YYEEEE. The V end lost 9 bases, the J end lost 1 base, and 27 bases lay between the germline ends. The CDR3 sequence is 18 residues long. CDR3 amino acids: CATTRGPLTLTRTDTQYF. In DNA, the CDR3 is TGTGCCACCACGCGGGGACCCCTCACTCTTACCCGCACAGATACGCAGTATTTT.

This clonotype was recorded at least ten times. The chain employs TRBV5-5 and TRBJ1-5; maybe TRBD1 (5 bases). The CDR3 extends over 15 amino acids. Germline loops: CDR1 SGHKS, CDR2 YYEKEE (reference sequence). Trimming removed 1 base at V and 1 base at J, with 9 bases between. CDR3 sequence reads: CASSLLPGSNQPQHF. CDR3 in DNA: TGTGCCAGCAGCTTGCTCCCAGGGAGCAATCAGCCCCAGCATTTT.

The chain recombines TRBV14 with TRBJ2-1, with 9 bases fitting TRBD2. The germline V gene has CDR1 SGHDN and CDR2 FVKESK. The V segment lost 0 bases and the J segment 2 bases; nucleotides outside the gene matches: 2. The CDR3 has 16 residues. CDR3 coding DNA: TGTGCCAGCAGCCAAGAAGGGACTAGCACCTACAATGAGCAGTTCTTC. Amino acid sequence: CASSQEGTSTYNEQFF.

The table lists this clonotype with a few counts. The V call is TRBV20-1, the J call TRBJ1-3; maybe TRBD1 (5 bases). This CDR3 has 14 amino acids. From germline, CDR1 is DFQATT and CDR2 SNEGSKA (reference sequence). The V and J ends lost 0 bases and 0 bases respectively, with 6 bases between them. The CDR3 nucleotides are TGCAGTGCTAGAGACAGGGTCTCTGGAAACACCATATATTTT. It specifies CSARDRVSGNTIYF.

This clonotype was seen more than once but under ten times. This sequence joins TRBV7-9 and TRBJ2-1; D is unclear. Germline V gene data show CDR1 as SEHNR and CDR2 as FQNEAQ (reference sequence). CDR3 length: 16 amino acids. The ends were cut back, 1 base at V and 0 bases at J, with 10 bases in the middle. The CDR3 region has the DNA TGTGCCAGCAGCTTAGACGGATTTAGCTCCTACAATGAGCAGTTCTTC. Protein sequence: CASSLDGFSSYNEQFF.

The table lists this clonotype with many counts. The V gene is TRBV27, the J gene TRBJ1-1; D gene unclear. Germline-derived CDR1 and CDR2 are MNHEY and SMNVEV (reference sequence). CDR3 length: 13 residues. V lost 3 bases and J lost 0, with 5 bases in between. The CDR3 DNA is TGTGCCAGCAGTTTTGGGATGAACACTGAAGCTTTCTTT. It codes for CASSFGMNTEAFF.

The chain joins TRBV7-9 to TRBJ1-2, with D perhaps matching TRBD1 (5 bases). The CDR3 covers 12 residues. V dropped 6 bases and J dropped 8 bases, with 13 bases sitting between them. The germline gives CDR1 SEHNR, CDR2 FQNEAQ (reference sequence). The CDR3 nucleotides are TGTGCCAGCAGAGCAGGGCCTTGGGGCTACACCTTC. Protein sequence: CASRAGPWGYTF.